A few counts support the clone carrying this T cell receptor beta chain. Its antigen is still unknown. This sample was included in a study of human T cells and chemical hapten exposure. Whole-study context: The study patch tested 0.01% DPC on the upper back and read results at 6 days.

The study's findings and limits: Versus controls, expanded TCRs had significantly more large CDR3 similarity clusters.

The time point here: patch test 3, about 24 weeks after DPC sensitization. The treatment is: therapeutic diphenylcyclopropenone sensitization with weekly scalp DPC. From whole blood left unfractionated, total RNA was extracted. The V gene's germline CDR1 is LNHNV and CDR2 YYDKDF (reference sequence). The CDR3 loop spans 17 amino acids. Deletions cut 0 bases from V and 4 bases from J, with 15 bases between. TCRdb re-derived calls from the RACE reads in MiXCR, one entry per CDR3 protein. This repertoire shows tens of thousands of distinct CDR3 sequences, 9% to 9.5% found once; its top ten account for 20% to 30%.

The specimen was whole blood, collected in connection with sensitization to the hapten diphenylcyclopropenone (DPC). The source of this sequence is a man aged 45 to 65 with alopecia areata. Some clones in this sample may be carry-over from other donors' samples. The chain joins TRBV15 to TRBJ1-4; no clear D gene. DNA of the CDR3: TGTGCCACCAGCAGAGATCAGTCACAGCGACATAATGAAAAACTGTTTTTT. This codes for CATSRDQSQRHNEKLFF.